This T cell receptor (beta chain) was found in a study of persistence of HIV-infected CD4 T cells. Overall study context: A couple of participants gave one leukapheresis sample; others gave up to about 180 mL blood repeatedly.

Sequencing used immunoSEQ version 4 in survey mode. Only in-frame clones appear in the TCRdb table, and some are missing; sequencing was by immunoSEQ multiplex PCR. The sample lists about 40,000 clones; around 78% were seen once. There are a few counts of this clone. Its antigen is undetermined. Overlapping HIV-1 Gag 15-mer peptides at 0.8 to 1 ug per peptide per mL were used. CD40L/CD69 double-negative CD45RO-high memory CD4+ T cells were collected. Donors had CD4+ T cell counts above 400 cells/uL and were CMV-seropositive. A roughly 18-hour stimulation of CD8-depleted PBMCs used anti-CD28/CD49d costimulation, CD40-blocking antibody and enfuvirtide. The sequencing here drew on CD4+ T cells sorted from PBMCs after roughly 18-hour stimulation, taken from a patient who received antiretroviral therapy. The clonotype originates from an adult man with HIV who was CMV-seropositive.

In nucleotides, the CDR3 is TGTGCCAGCTCACCACAGGGGGGCCACGAGCAGTACTTC. It specifies CASSPQGGHEQYF. The chain uses TRBV18 and TRBJ2-7, with D perhaps TRBD1 or TRBD2 (6 bases each). This CDR3 is 13 amino acids long. V was shortened by 1 base and J by 5 bases, with 9 bases between the two germline ends. Germline V gene sequence: CDR1 KGHSH, CDR2 LQKENI.